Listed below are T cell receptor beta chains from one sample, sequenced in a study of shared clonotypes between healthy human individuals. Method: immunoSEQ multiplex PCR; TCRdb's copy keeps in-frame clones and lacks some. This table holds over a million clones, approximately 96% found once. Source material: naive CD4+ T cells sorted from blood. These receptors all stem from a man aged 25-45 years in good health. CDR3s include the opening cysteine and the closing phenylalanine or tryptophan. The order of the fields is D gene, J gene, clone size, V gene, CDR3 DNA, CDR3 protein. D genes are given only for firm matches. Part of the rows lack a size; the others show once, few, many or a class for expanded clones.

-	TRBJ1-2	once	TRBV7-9	TGTGCCAGCAGCTGGGGAGGGCAGGGAGGTGGCTACACCTTC	CASSWGGQGGGYTF
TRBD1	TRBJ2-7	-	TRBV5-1	TGCGCCAGCAGCTTGGCCGGGATGGACAGGGGCCACGAGCAGTACTTC	CASSLAGMDRGHEQYF
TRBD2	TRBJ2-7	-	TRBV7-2	TGTGCCAGCAGCTTAGGGTTAGCGGGAGCTGTCGAGCAGTACTTC	CASSLGLAGAVEQYF
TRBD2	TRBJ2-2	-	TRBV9	TGTGCCAGCAGCGTAGGTGGCGGGGGGCACACCGGGGAGCTGTTTTTT	CASSVGGGGHTGELFF
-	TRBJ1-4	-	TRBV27	TGTGCCAGCAGTCATCGACCGGGTCGGGGAAAACTGTTTTTT	CASSHRPGRGKLFF
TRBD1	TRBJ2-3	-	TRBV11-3	TGTGCCAGCAGCTTGTCAGGGGGCCTCGCGACAGATACGCAGTATTTT	CASSLSGGLATDTQYF
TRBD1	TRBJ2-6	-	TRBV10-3	TGTGCCATCAGTGACCAAGGACAGGGAATCTCTGGGGCCAACGTCCTGACTTTC	CAISDQGQGISGANVLTF
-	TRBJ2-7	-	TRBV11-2	TGTGCCAGCAGCCGCACTAGGGACGAGCAGTACTTC	CASSRTRDEQYF
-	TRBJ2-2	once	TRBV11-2	TGTGCCAGCAGCCCATTATCCGGTCCCACCGGGGAGCTGTTTTTT	CASSPLSGPTGELFF
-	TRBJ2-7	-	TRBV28	TGTGCCAGCAGCACCGGGGTTCCGGGGCGGAACTACGAGCAGTACTTC	CASSTGVPGRNYEQYF
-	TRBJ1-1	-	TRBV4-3	TGCGCCAGCAGCCAAGAAGGCGCCACTGAAGCTTTCTTT	CASSQEGATEAFF
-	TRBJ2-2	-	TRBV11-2	TGTGCCAGCAGCTTAGATCGCAGTGGGAGTCTCACCGGGGAGCTGTTTTTT	CASSLDRSGSLTGELFF
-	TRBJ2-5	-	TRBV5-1	TGCGCCAGCAGCTTGTTTGCAGGGGCCCAAGAGACCCAGTACTTC	CASSLFAGAQETQYF
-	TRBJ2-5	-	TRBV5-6	TGTGCCAGCAGCCCCGGACTGGAGACCCAGTACTTC	CASSPGLETQYF
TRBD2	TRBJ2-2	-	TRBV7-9	TGTGCCAGCAGTCTCACTAGCGTTACCGGGGAGCTGTTTTTT	CASSLTSVTGELFF
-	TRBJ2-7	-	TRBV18	TGTGCCAGCTCAGGCGACAGCTACGAGCAGTACTTC	CASSGDSYEQYF
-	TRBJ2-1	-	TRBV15	TGTGCCACCAGCAGAAACCCTGACAGCTACGGTGAGCAGTTCTTC	CATSRNPDSYGEQFF
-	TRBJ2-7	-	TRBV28	TGTGCCAGCAGTACCCTGGCAGGACGCTACGAGCAGTACTTC	CASSTLAGRYEQYF
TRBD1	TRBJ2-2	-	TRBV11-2	TGTGCCAGCAGCCTGGGACAGGGCGATAGTACCGGGGAGCTGTTTTTT	CASSLGQGDSTGELFF
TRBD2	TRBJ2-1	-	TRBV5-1	TGCGCCAGCAGCATCCTCGGGACTAGCGGGCGAAATGAGCAGTTCTTC	CASSILGTSGRNEQFF
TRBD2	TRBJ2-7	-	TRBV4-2	TGTGCCAGCAGCCAACGGCCCGGACTAGTTGGCTACGAGCAGTACTTC	CASSQRPGLVGYEQYF
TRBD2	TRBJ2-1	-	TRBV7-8	TGTGCCAGCAGCTTAGCGCTAGGACTAGGGGCTGATGAGCAGTTCTTC	CASSLALGLGADEQFF
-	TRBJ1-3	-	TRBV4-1	TGCGCCAGCAGCCAAGACCTAGGTGCTGGAAACACCATATATTTT	CASSQDLGAGNTIYF
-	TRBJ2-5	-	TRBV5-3	TGTGCCAGAAGCCCACAGGGGAGCGGGCAAGAGACCCAGTACTTC	CARSPQGSGQETQYF
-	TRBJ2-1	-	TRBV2	TGTGCCAGCAGTGGGGACTCCTACAATGAGCAGTTCTTC	CASSGDSYNEQFF
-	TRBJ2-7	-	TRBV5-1	TGCGCCAGCAGCTTGAACCAGGGCTACGAGCAGTACTTC	CASSLNQGYEQYF
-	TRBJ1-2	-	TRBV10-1	TGCGCCAGCAGTGAGGACCGCCTTAAGTTTATATGGTACACCTTC	CASSEDRLKFIWYTF
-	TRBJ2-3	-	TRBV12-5	TGTGCTAGTGGTTTGGAGCGTAGCACAGATACGCAGTATTTT	CASGLERSTDTQYF
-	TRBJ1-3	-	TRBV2	TGTGCCAGCAGTAGGGGGGATCACTCTGGAAACACCATATATTTT	CASSRGDHSGNTIYF
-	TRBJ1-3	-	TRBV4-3	TGCGCCAGCAGCCAAGTAACACAAGGAAACACCATATATTTT	CASSQVTQGNTIYF
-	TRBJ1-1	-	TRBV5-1	TGCGCCAGCAGCCTTCCGACAGGCCCAGCTTTCTTT	CASSLPTGPAFF
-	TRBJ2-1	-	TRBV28	TGTGCCAGCAGTTTAAATATGGGGCAGTTCTTC	CASSLNMGQFF
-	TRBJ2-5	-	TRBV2	TGTGCCAGCAGTGAATTGAGGTTCAGGGGCGAAGAGACCCAGTACTTC	CASSELRFRGEETQYF
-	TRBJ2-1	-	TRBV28	TGTGCCAGCATCACTCCTCGGGGGTCTATAGGCAATGAGCAGTTCTTC	CASITPRGSIGNEQFF
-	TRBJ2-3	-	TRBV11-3	TGTGCCAGCAGCTTAGGCAGCACAGATACGCAGTATTTT	CASSLGSTDTQYF
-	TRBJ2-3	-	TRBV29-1	TGCAGCGTTGAAGACGTACAGGGTGTTGATACGCAGTATTTT	CSVEDVQGVDTQYF
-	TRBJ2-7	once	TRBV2	TGTGCCAGCAGGGAAGACTTCCATCTCGAGCAGTACTTC	CASREDFHLEQYF